The 30 T cell receptor beta chains in this list originate from one sample, sequenced in a study of preoperative IRX-2 immunotherapy in early breast cancer. The treatment is: preoperative locoregional IRX-2 cytokine immunotherapy. The assay was immunoSEQ multiplex PCR, and TCRdb's table has in-frame clones only and misses some. Of 55,000 to 70,000 clones listed, approximately 95% are singletons. The specimen was obtained from a patient treated with IRX-2 immunotherapy. These receptors were taken from a human donor with breast cancer.

The gene calls are TRBV9 and TRBJ2-7, with D hard to call. V was pared by 2 bases and J by 6 bases, with 18 bases between. Germline assignment: CDR1 SGDLS and CDR2 YYNGEE. This CDR3 comprises 15 residues. Written as DNA, the CDR3 is TGTGCCAGCAGCGTTGCCACGGACCCCCGAGGCGAGCAGTACTTC. Protein sequence: CASSVATDPRGEQYF.

The V gene is TRBV5-4, the J gene TRBJ2-7; perhaps TRBD1 as D (5 bases). Trimming shortened V by 0 bases and J by 4 bases, and 11 bases separated the two germline ends. Germline V gives CDR1 SGHNT, CDR2 YYREEE (reference sequence). This CDR3 has 14 residues. DNA of the CDR3: TGTGCCAGCAGCTTGGCGGCAGGGCAATACGAGCAGTACTTC. Its protein is CASSLAAGQYEQYF.

This sequence joins TRBV5-4 and TRBJ2-3, with D maybe TRBD2 (6 bases). This CDR3 comprises 15 residues. Per germline, CDR1 SGHNT and CDR2 YYREEE (reference sequence). The V end lost 4 bases, the J end lost 1 base, and 13 bases lay between the germline ends. The CDR3 sequence is CASSPTPGGTDTQYF. The CDR3 DNA reads as TGTGCCAGCAGCCCCACCCCGGGGGGCACAGATACGCAGTATTTT. Full variable domain (outside the CDR3, taken from reference TRBV5-4 and TRBJ2-3): ETGVTQSPTHLIKTRGQQVTLRCSSQSGHNTVSWYQQALGQGPQFIFQYYREEENGRGNFPPRFSGLQFPNYSSELNVNALELDDSALYLCASSPTPGGTDTQYFGPGTRLTVL.

The chain uses TRBV21-1 and TRBJ2-2; TRBD2, as called in the table, went unchecked against the DNA. TRBV21-1 is given as a pseudogene. The CDR3 is made up of 14 amino acids. CDR3 sequence: CASSKEAGTGELFF. CDR3 sequence (DNA): TGTGCCAGCAGCAAAGAGGCGGGAACCGGGGAGCTGTTTTTT.

The V and J genes are TRBV13 and TRBJ1-5, with D possibly being TRBD1 (5 bases). CDR3 size: 12 residues. The V end lost 5 bases, the J end lost 8 bases, and 10 bases lay between the germline ends. The V gene's germline CDR1 is PRHDT and CDR2 FYEKMQ (reference sequence). The DNA for the CDR3 is TGTGCCAGCAGCCGGGGGAGGGAGCCCCAGCATTTT. It codes for CASSRGREPQHF.

The J gene is TRBJ2-1, the V gene TRBV7-3; 7 positions agree with TRBD2. Germline V CDR1 and CDR2: SGHTA, FQGTGA. The CDR3 runs 17 residues. The ends lost 6 bases at V and 6 bases at J; junction bases unmatched: 17. The CDR3 DNA reads as TGTGCCAGCAGTTCCTTGGGTGGCGGGGGATGGGCCAATGAGCAGTTCTTC. The encoded protein is CASSSLGGGGWANEQFF.

The chain is built from TRBV7-9 and TRBJ1-2; D may be TRBD1 (5 bases). V was trimmed by 5 bases and J by 4 bases, leaving 14 bases between them. CDR3 length: 14 amino acids. The V gene's germline CDR1 is SEHNR and CDR2 FQNEAQ (reference sequence). CDR3 nucleotide sequence: TGTGCCAGCAGCCTCTCCCGGGACGGCTATGGCTACACCTTC. It is translated as CASSLSRDGYGYTF.

The rearrangement joins TRBV7-9 to TRBJ2-7, with D possibly TRBD1 on 5 matching bases. Trimming shortened V by 5 bases and J by 2 bases, and 7 bases separated the two germline ends. Germline CDR1 and CDR2: SEHNR and FQNEAQ (reference sequence). CDR3 length: 12 amino acids. The CDR3 DNA reads TGTGCCAGCAGCCTGACAGCCTACGAGCAGTACTTC. Encoded protein: CASSLTAYEQYF. Using reference TRBV7-9 and TRBJ2-7 for the parts outside the CDR3, the full variable domain is DTGVSQNPRHKITKRGQNVTFRCDPISEHNRLYWYRQTLGQGPEFLTYFQNEAQLEKSRLLSDRFSAERPKGSFSTLEIQRTEQGDSAMYLCASSLTAYEQYFGPGTRLTVT.

The chain has TRBV11-2 and TRBJ2-7; D gene unclear. The CDR3 sequence is 14 residues long. V gave up 2 bases and J gave up 5 bases, with 13 bases separating them. Germline V gives CDR1 SGHAT, CDR2 FQNNGV. CDR3 amino acids: CASSLWSNPDEQYF. The DNA of the CDR3 is TGTGCCAGCAGCTTATGGTCTAACCCCGACGAGCAGTACTTC.

The gene calls are TRBV19 and TRBJ1-4; TRBD1 might be the D (5 bases). Per germline, CDR1 LNHDA and CDR2 SQIVND (reference sequence). The CDR3 sequence is 15 residues long. The V end was cut by 5 bases, the J end by 0 bases, with 10 bases between. CDR3 nucleotides: TGTGCCAGTAGTCCCCCGACAGCAACTAATGAAAAACTGTTTTTT. Translation: CASSPPTATNEKLFF.

In its sample, this clone was seen a few times. This chain joins TRBV28 and TRBJ1-5; 7 nucleotides agree with TRBD1. The CDR3 has 15 residues. Germline CDR1 and CDR2: MDHEN and SYDVKM. J was trimmed by 6 bases and V by 6 bases; bases with no gene match: 11. The CDR3 region is CASRPRQGLSQPQHF. DNA for the CDR3: TGTGCCAGCAGACCTCGACAGGGTTTGTCTCAGCCCCAGCATTTT. Full variable domain (remainder filled in from reference TRBV28 and TRBJ1-5): DVKVTQSSRYLVKRTGEKVFLECVQDMDHENMFWYRQDPGLGLRLIYFSYDVKMKEKGDIPEGYSVSREKKERFSLILESASTNQTSMYLCASRPRQGLSQPQHFGDGTRLSIL.

V is TRBV4-1 and J is TRBJ1-1; the D is unclear. The length of the CDR3 is 14 residues. CDR1 MGHRA and CDR2 YSYEKL come from the germline V gene. V lost 4 bases and J 5 bases, leaving 14 bases between the germline ends. CDR3 amino acids: CASSRTDRATEAFF. CDR3 DNA sequence: TGCGCCAGCAGCCGGACGGACCGGGCTACTGAAGCTTTCTTT.

The V and J genes are TRBV27 and TRBJ2-5; 11 bases are a match to TRBD2. Trimming at V came to 6 bases and at J to 5 bases, leaving 5 bases not matched to a gene. This CDR3 spans 14 amino acids. Germline values: CDR1 MNHEY, CDR2 SMNVEV (reference sequence). The CDR3 protein is CASRLAGAYETQYF. The CDR3 DNA reads TGTGCCAGCAGACTAGCGGGAGCTTATGAGACCCAGTACTTC.

The chain links TRBV4-1 to TRBJ1-1; D gene uncertain. The germline V gene encodes CDR1 MGHRA and CDR2 YSYEKL. V was shortened by 4 bases and J by 3 bases, with 12 bases between the two germline ends. The CDR3 spans 14 residues. The CDR3 spells CASSPRWRDTEAFF. The CDR3 nucleotides are TGCGCCAGCAGCCCGCGGTGGAGGGACACTGAAGCTTTCTTT.

The rearrangement links TRBV28 to TRBJ2-1, with 9 positions matching TRBD2. Looked up from germline, CDR1 is MDHEN and CDR2 is SYDVKM. The CDR3 covers 16 residues. V trimming: 10 bases; J trimming: 4 bases; junction bases outside the gene matches: 14. The CDR3 nucleotides read TGTGCCACCGCGCTGTTGGCTAGCGGGAATTACAATGAGCAGTTCTTC. As protein: CATALLASGNYNEQFF.

The chain employs TRBV28 and TRBJ2-5; 10 bases line up with TRBD2. This CDR3 spans 18 amino acids. V was pared by 2 bases and J by 5 bases, with 14 bases of the junction left unmatched. Germline assignment: CDR1 MDHEN and CDR2 SYDVKM. The CDR3 loop reads CASSLPENLLAGRETQYF. The CDR3, as DNA: TGTGCCAGCAGTTTACCTGAAAACCTACTAGCGGGGAGGGAGACCCAGTACTTC.

CDR3 residues: CASNRGHGEQFF. CDR3 DNA: TGTGCCAGTAACAGGGGGCATGGTGAGCAGTTCTTC. The chain recombines TRBV19 with TRBJ2-1; 9 bases agree with TRBD1. The CDR3 totals 12 residues. Per germline, CDR1 LNHDA and CDR2 SQIVND (reference sequence). V dropped 7 bases and J dropped 9; count of bases not matched to a gene: 4.

V usage is TRBV27 and J usage is TRBJ1-4, with a weak D call TRBD1 (6 bases). The CDR3 length is 13 residues. Trimming took 5 bases from V and 6 from J, leaving 10 bases between them. Per germline, CDR1 MNHEY and CDR2 SMNVEV (reference sequence). CDR3 coding DNA: TGTGCCAGCAGTCGGGCAGGGGATGAAAAACTGTTTTTT. It encodes CASSRAGDEKLFF. Drawing the rest from reference TRBV27 and TRBJ1-4, the complete variable domain is EAQVTQNPRYLITVTGKKLTVTCSQNMNHEYMSWYRQDPGLGLRQIYYSMNVEVTDKGDVPEGYKVSRKEKRNFPLILESPSPNQTSLYFCASSRAGDEKLFFGSGTQLSVL.

The rearrangement joins TRBV18 to TRBJ2-2; possibly TRBD1 for D (6 bases). V lost 5 bases and J lost 1, with 11 bases in between. The CDR3 has 15 amino acids. CDR1 KGHSH and CDR2 LQKENI come from the germline V gene. The chain's CDR3 is CASSVGQQNTGELFF. The CDR3 region has the DNA TGTGCCAGCTCAGTAGGACAGCAGAACACCGGGGAGCTGTTTTTT.

V gene TRBV15 combines with J gene TRBJ2-2, with TRBD2 matching over 10 bases. Germline assignment: CDR1 LNHNV and CDR2 YYDKDF (reference sequence). There are 16 residues in the CDR3. V was pared by 8 bases and J by 2 bases, with 8 bases of the junction left unmatched. The CDR3 DNA reads as TGTGCCACCGACCTAGCGGGGGCCCGTAACACCGGGGAGCTGTTTTTT. It is translated as CATDLAGARNTGELFF. Variable domain in full (rest from reference TRBV15 and TRBJ2-2): DAMVIQNPRYQVTQFGKPVTLSCSQTLNHNVMYWYQQKSSQAPKLLFHYYDKDFNNEADTPDNFQSRRPNTSFCFLDIRSPGLGDTAMYLCATDLAGARNTGELFFGEGSRLTVL.

The chain uses TRBV5-4 and TRBJ1-4; 7 positions match TRBD1. After removal of 5 bases from V and 5 bases from J, the junction contained 6 bases not matched to a gene. This CDR3 contains 14 residues. CDR1 is SGHNT and CDR2 is YYREEE in the germline V gene (reference sequence). The CDR3 is CASSRQGENEKLFF. CDR3 DNA: TGTGCCAGCAGTCGACAGGGTGAGAATGAAAAACTGTTTTTT.

This chain joins TRBV28 and TRBJ1-6; 7 positions match TRBD1. Germline V lookup: CDR1 MDHEN, CDR2 SYDVKM. The V and J ends lost 3 bases and 9 bases, in that order; junction bases with no gene match: 8. The length of the CDR3 is 15 residues. CDR3 amino acids: CASSFPTGSGSPLHF. In nucleotides, the CDR3 is TGTGCCAGCAGTTTCCCGACAGGGTCAGGTTCACCCCTCCACTTT.

The chain uses TRBV15 and TRBJ2-3, with D possibly being TRBD1 (5 bases). The CDR3 covers 13 residues. Germline CDR1 and CDR2: LNHNV and YYDKDF (reference sequence). The germline V and J ends were trimmed by 8 bases and 2 bases, with 11 bases remaining between them. The CDR3 protein is CATGRGNTDTQYF. CDR3 bases: TGTGCCACCGGAAGGGGAAACACAGATACGCAGTATTTT.

This chain links TRBV7-2 with TRBJ2-1; D perhaps matches TRBD2 (5 bases). The V and J ends lost 3 bases and 6 bases respectively, with 18 bases between them. The CDR3 is made up of 16 amino acids. Looked up from germline, CDR1 is SGHTA and CDR2 is FQGNSA. CDR3 region: CASSFPLDLLGNEQFF. In nucleotides, the CDR3 is TGTGCCAGCAGCTTTCCACTAGACCTCTTGGGCAATGAGCAGTTCTTC.

V usage is TRBV6-6 and J usage is TRBJ2-7; 14 bases align to TRBD2. This CDR3 is 15 amino acids long. Germline V CDR1 and CDR2: MNHNY, SVGAGI (reference sequence). The junction had 1 base not matched to a gene; V was cut back by 3 bases and J by 3 bases. In nucleotides, the CDR3 is TGTGCCAGCAGTTATGGGACTAGCGGGGGCTACGAGCAGTACTTC. Translated: CASSYGTSGGYEQYF.

This clone was seen only a few times. This rearrangement joins TRBV6-1 to TRBJ1-1; D ambiguous. This CDR3 spans 14 amino acids. The germline V gene encodes CDR1 MNHNS and CDR2 SASEGT. With 3 bases removed from V and 6 bases from J, the gap between germline ends came to 14 bases. CDR3 nucleotide sequence: TGTGCCAGCAGTGAGGCAGGAATTAAGGCTGAAGCTTTCTTT. It is translated as CASSEAGIKAEAFF.

J is TRBJ2-3 and V is TRBV5-4; 9 nucleotides agree with TRBD2. The germline V gene has CDR1 SGHNT and CDR2 YYREEE (reference sequence). The CDR3 covers 15 residues. The J segment lost 3 bases and the V segment lost 4 bases, leaving 6 bases of the junction unmatched. CDR3 nucleotides: TGTGCCAGCAGCCCCGGGACTAGCCGGACAGATACGCAGTATTTT. This encodes CASSPGTSRTDTQYF.

The rearrangement joins TRBV29-1 to TRBJ1-2, with a tentative D call TRBD1 (5 bases). The V end was cut by 5 bases, the J end by 4 bases, with 17 bases between. From germline, CDR1 is SQVTM and CDR2 ANQGSEA. The CDR3 sequence is 14 residues long. Here the CDR3 reads CSVRGLLAGYGYTF. As DNA, the CDR3 is TGCAGCGTTAGGGGCCTCCTTGCGGGCTATGGCTACACCTTC.

The chain is built from TRBV28 and TRBJ2-7; D may correspond to TRBD1 or TRBD2 (5 bases each). Trimming took off 6 bases at V and 4 bases at J, with 13 bases between the two ends. Germline CDR1 is MDHEN and CDR2 is SYDVKM. The length of the CDR3 is 13 residues. This CDR3 is CASSPGRFYEQYF. DNA of the CDR3: TGTGCCAGCAGCCCGGGACGGTTTTACGAGCAGTACTTC.

CDR3 bases: TGTGCCAGCAGCTACCCGGGTGGGAGGGCTGTCGAGCAGTACTTC. It yields the protein CASSYPGGRAVEQYF. V gene TRBV11-2 combines with J gene TRBJ2-7; 7 nucleotides match TRBD2. This CDR3 region has 15 residues. V trimming: 4 bases; J trimming: 6 bases; junction bases outside the gene matches: 12. Germline-derived CDR1 and CDR2 are SGHAT and FQNNGV.